The 16 T cell receptor beta chains below all came from one sample that was sequenced in a study of response to subunit inactivated influenza vaccine. Via MiXCR, TCRdb re-called the RT-PCR reads, giving one row per CDR3 protein. Among 540,000 or so distinct CDR3 sequences listed, 10% to 15% were seen once. This specimen consisted of PBMCs from blood, obtained 45 days after vaccination. The source is a man in his fifties or sixties who received an inactivated influenza vaccine.

This clonotype was recorded at least ten times. DNA of the CDR3: TGCAGCGTGAAACGGACGGGGGAAAGCACTGAAGCTTTCTTT. Translated: CSVKRTGESTEAFF. J is TRBJ1-1 and V is TRBV29-1; maybe TRBD1 (5 bases). Germline-derived CDR1 and CDR2 are SQVTM and ANQGSEA. The CDR3 contains 14 residues. V shed 6 bases and J shed 4 bases, with 18 bases lying between them. Full variable domain (rest looked up from reference TRBV29-1 and TRBJ1-1): SAVISQKPSRDICQRGTSLTIQCQVDSQVTMMFWYRQQPGQSLTLIATANQGSEATYESGFVIDKFPISRPNLTFSTLTVSNMSPEDSSIYLCSVKRTGESTEAFFGQGTRLTVV.

This rearrangement joins TRBV29-1 to TRBJ2-1; no firm D call. Germline V gives CDR1 SQVTM, CDR2 ANQGSEA. The germline V and J ends were trimmed by 3 bases and 9 bases, with 6 bases remaining between them. The CDR3 extends over 10 amino acids. CDR3 region: CSVDVSEQFF. The DNA of the CDR3 is TGCAGCGTTGATGTTAGTGAGCAGTTCTTC.

This clonotype has a count of ten or more. V is TRBV27 and J is TRBJ2-5; D is undetermined. Germline V CDR1 and CDR2: MNHEY, SMNVEV (reference sequence). V dropped 2 bases and J dropped 6 bases, with 13 bases sitting between them. The CDR3 is 14 amino acids. CDR3 in DNA: TGTGCCAGCAGTTTAGCTCCGAATAAACAGACCCAGTACTTC. This codes for CASSLAPNKQTQYF.

The J gene is TRBJ2-3, the V gene TRBV5-4; TRBD2 agrees at 7 bases. The CDR3 runs to 19 residues. Per the germline V gene, CDR1 is SGHNT and CDR2 is YYREEE (reference sequence). The ends lost 5 bases at V and 0 bases at J; junction bases unmatched: 18. In DNA, the CDR3 is TGTGCCAGCAGATTAAACGGAGCGGGGCTATCATCTAGCACAGATACGCAGTATTTT. This encodes CASRLNGAGLSSSTDTQYF.

A few counts support this clonotype. The J gene is TRBJ2-2, the V gene TRBV25-1; D gene ambiguous. V was pared by 4 bases and J by 1 base, with 4 bases between. Looked up from germline, CDR1 is MGHDK and CDR2 is SYGVNS. The length of the CDR3 is 13 residues. CDR3 loop: CASSAQNTGELFF. The CDR3 bases are TGTGCCAGCAGTGCCCAGAACACCGGGGAGCTGTTTTTT.

This clonotype was seen only a few times. CDR3 nucleotide sequence: TGTGCCAGCAGCGTTAACTCCTACAATGAGCAGTTCTTC. Translated: CASSVNSYNEQFF. J is TRBJ2-1 and V is TRBV9; D not certain. V was shortened by 2 bases and J by 0 bases, with 3 bases between the two germline ends. The germline V gene has CDR1 SGDLS and CDR2 YYNGEE. The CDR3 has 13 amino acids. Complete variable domain (other parts from reference TRBV9 and TRBJ2-1): DSGVTQTPKHLITATGQRVTLRCSPRSGDLSVYWYQQSLDQGLQFLIQYYNGEERAKGNILERFSAQQFPDLHSELNLSSLELGDSALYFCASSVNSYNEQFFGPGTRLTVL.

J is TRBJ2-3 and V is TRBV5-1; TRBD1 matches at 8 bases. Germline V gives CDR1 SGHRS, CDR2 YFSETQ. V lost 0 bases to trimming and J lost 2 bases; unmatched junction nucleotides: 8. There are 17 residues in the CDR3. CDR3 protein: CASSLDPRTGYTDTQYF. In DNA, the CDR3 is TGCGCCAGCAGCTTGGACCCCCGGACAGGGTACACAGATACGCAGTATTTT. Combining the CDR3 with reference TRBV5-1 and TRBJ2-3 gives the whole variable domain KAGVTQTPRYLIKTRGQQVTLSCSPISGHRSVSWYQQTPGQGLQFLFEYFSETQRNKGNFPGRFSGRQFSNSRSEMNVSTLELGDSALYLCASSLDPRTGYTDTQYFGPGTRLTVL.

This clonotype was detected only a few times. V is TRBV15 and J is TRBJ2-2, with 9 bases aligning to TRBD1. V shed 3 bases and J 6 bases; nucleotides not matched to a gene: 5. The CDR3 sequence is 15 residues long. Germline CDR1 reads LNHNV; CDR2 reads YYDKDF (reference sequence). CDR3 coding DNA: TGTGCCACCAGCAGGGGGGACAGGGAGGCCGGGGAGCTGTTTTTT. This gives the protein CATSRGDREAGELFF.

The chain couples TRBV20-1 to TRBJ1-1; D is unclear. V dropped 6 bases and J dropped 1 base, with 15 bases sitting between them. Germline-derived CDR1 and CDR2 are DFQATT and SNEGSKA (reference sequence). The CDR3 sequence is 14 residues long. In DNA form, the CDR3 reads TGCAGTGCCCTGAGGGCAGGCCGGAACACTGAAGCTTTCTTT. Protein sequence: CSALRAGRNTEAFF.

This clonotype was found many times. The chain combines TRBV12-3 or TRBV12-4 with TRBJ1-5; 12 bases are a match to TRBD1. J gave up 4 bases and V 5 bases, and 6 bases lay outside the gene matches. The CDR3 is 16 residues long. The CDR3 bases are TGTGCCAGCAGTATGGGACAGGGGGCCCAAAATCAGCCCCAGCATTTT. Its translation: CASSMGQGAQNQPQHF.

The chain carries TRBV7-3 and TRBJ2-5; 8 nucleotides agree with TRBD2. The CDR3 contains 13 residues. V trimming: 8 bases; J trimming: 9 bases; junction bases outside the gene matches: 11. The germline CDR1 and CDR2 sequences are SGHTA and FQGTGA. The CDR3 DNA follows: TGTGCCAGCTCGCGGGAGGTTCAGGGGTCCCAGTACTTC. Protein: CASSREVQGSQYF.

The chain has TRBV7-6 and TRBJ2-5, with D possibly TRBD1 on 6 matching bases. The CDR3 has 15 residues. CDR1 is SGHVS and CDR2 is FNYEAQ in the germline V gene. V lost 5 bases and J lost 5, with 18 bases in between. The CDR3 reads CASSPGLGDTETQYF. The CDR3 DNA is TGTGCCAGCAGCCCTGGCCTGGGGGACACGGAGACCCAGTACTTC.

This clonotype was recorded at least ten times. The chain links TRBV27 to TRBJ1-6, with unresolved D. This CDR3 is 14 amino acids long. Germline CDR1 reads MNHEY; CDR2 reads SMNVEV (reference sequence). With 6 bases removed from V and 10 bases from J, the gap between germline ends came to 16 bases. The CDR3 DNA is TGTGCCAGCAGGCCCGGGGTCGAATTCTCACCCCTCCACTTT. Translation gives CASRPGVEFSPLHF.

This clonotype has only a few counts. The junction and the germline gene differ at one end; a read error may be behind it. The genes are TRBV5-1 and TRBJ2-2; the D gene is possibly TRBD2 (5 bases). CDR1 is SGHRS and CDR2 is YFSETQ in the germline V gene. The CDR3 extends over 16 amino acids. The CDR3 DNA follows: TGCGCCAGCAGCTTGGCACCGGGGAAGATTGCCGGGGAGCTGTCTTTT. Its protein product is CASSLAPGKIAGELSF.

This clonotype has at least ten counts. The J gene is TRBJ2-3, the V gene TRBV7-9; D is possibly TRBD1 or TRBD2 (5 bases each). Germline CDR1 and CDR2: SEHNR and FQNEAQ (reference sequence). The CDR3 has 17 amino acids. Trimming took off 1 base at V and 0 bases at J, with 14 bases between the two ends. The CDR3 coding sequence is TGTGCCAGCAGCTTAGGATTCCCGGGGCCAAGCACAGATACGCAGTATTTT. Protein sequence: CASSLGFPGPSTDTQYF.

The CDR3, as DNA: TGTGCCAGCAGCCCCCATGGCGGGGTCAGCTCCTACAATGAGCAGTTCTTC. This sequence encodes CASSPHGGVSSYNEQFF. The V gene is TRBV7-9, the J gene TRBJ2-1, with a tentative D call TRBD2 (6 bases). CDR3 length equals 17 residues. V was clipped by 5 bases and J by 0 bases, with 17 bases between them. Per the germline V gene, CDR1 is SEHNR and CDR2 is FQNEAQ (reference sequence). Combining the CDR3 with reference TRBV7-9 and TRBJ2-1 gives the whole variable domain DTGVSQNPRHKITKRGQNVTFRCDPISEHNRLYWYRQTLGQGPEFLTYFQNEAQLEKSRLLSDRFSAERPKGSFSTLEIQRTEQGDSAMYLCASSPHGGVSSYNEQFFGPGTRLTVL.